One sample yielded the 2 T cell receptor beta chains listed below, sequenced in a study of T cell repertoires in cytomegalovirus infection (dated by TCRdb to about 2019). Reading the label with the study, this specimen's treatment or condition is: in vitro stimulation with specific CMV peptide epitopes to enrich CMV-specific T cells. Antigens of these TCRs are unknown. TCRdb names Illumina HiSeq 1500 as the instrument used. TCRdb reprocessed the public reads (quality trimming at Q25 with fastp, clone calling with MiXCR) and kept in-frame beta chains. Each record represents a unique CDR3 protein, reported with the most common genes and DNA among its rows. Recorded for this sample are a few hundred thousand distinct CDR3 sequences; about 28% of them occurred a single time. The top ten clonotypes cover 20% of the sample. The sample consisted of cultured PBMCs, taken from culture after CMV antigen stimulation. The receptors come from a human donor in good health (CMV status not recorded). Some clones in this sample may be carry-over from other donors' samples.

This clonotype appeared a few times. This chain connects TRBV12-3 or TRBV12-4 to TRBJ2-1, with D tentatively TRBD2 (6 bases). V gave up 4 bases and J gave up 4 bases, with 17 bases separating them. This CDR3 has 16 residues. The CDR3: CASSSLPGGLYNEQFF. As DNA, the CDR3 is TGTGCCAGCAGTTCCCTACCCGGGGGATTATACAATGAGCAGTTCTTC.

This clonotype showed up just a few times. The CDR3 nucleotides are TGTGCCAGCAGCCGAGACAACCCGAGCTCTGGAAACACCATATATTTT. Protein sequence: CASSRDNPSSGNTIYF. The gene calls are TRBV5-4 and TRBJ1-3, with D hard to call. The V gene's germline CDR1 is SGHNT and CDR2 YYREEE (reference sequence). This CDR3 has 16 amino acids. V was cut by 4 bases and J by 0 bases, with 14 bases left in between.